This T cell receptor beta chain comes out of a study of shared T cell receptors in the human thymus. TCRdb keeps only in-frame clones here, not all; method: immunoSEQ multiplex PCR. The sample lists hundreds of thousands of clones; roughly 86% were seen once. This CDR3 is built from 16 residues. Germline CDR1 reads SGHRS; CDR2 reads YFSETQ. J lost 4 bases, V lost 0 bases, and 4 bases had no gene match. The sample was also reused in another study, on human thymus T cells.

V and J are TRBV5-1 and TRBJ2-5, with 12 bases that match TRBD2. This TCR was sampled from a boy in the first two years of life with a congenital heart defect. Sample: thymocytes. The CDR3 reads CASSLAGLAGLETQYF. The CDR3, as DNA: TGCGCCAGCAGCTTGGCAGGACTAGCGGGATTAGAGACCCAGTACTTC.